This TCR beta chain was found in a study of cytomegalovirus exposure and HLA in healthy donors. The V end lost 11 bases, the J end lost 2 bases, and 15 bases lay between the germline ends. Germline V gene data show CDR1 as MNHNS and CDR2 as SASEGT. CDR3 length: 13 residues. PCR primers comprised 60 Vbeta and 13 Jbeta primers. Original processing notes: About 80 million unique TCR beta chains, around 10 million of them shared, were counted by a later analysis. The method was immunoSEQ multiplex PCR; TCRdb's version includes in-frame clones alone and lacks a portion of them. V, J and clone size are those of that table, while D and trimming were read from the DNA. Of about 110,000 clones listed, under 85% were seen once; the top ten hold 4.2%. Comment on this clone: Its antigen is not identified.

Study findings and constraints: Confirmation was obtained in vitro that a few CMV-associated chains are specific for CMV antigens. There was a cluster of highly shared sequence variants that was likely a sequencing artifact.

Sequences were obtained from PBMCs. The chain is built from TRBV6-1 and TRBJ1-1, with D tentatively TRBD1 (5 bases). The origin of this receptor is a male donor in good health and CMV-seronegative. CDR3 protein: CAGGGVVNTEAFF. DNA of the CDR3: TGTGCCGGCGGGGGGGTTGTCAACACTGAAGCTTTCTTT.